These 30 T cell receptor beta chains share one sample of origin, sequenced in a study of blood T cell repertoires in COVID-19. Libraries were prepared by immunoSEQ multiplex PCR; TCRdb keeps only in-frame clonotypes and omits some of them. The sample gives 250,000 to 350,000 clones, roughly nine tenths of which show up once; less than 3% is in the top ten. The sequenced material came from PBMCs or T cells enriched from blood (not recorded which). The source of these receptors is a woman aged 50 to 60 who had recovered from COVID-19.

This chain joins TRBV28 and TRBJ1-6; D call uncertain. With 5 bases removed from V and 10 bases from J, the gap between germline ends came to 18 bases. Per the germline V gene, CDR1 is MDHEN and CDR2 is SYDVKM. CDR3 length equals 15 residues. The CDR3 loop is CASSPPPPEWSPLHF. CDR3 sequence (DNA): TGTGCCAGCAGTCCACCACCCCCCGAGTGGTCACCCCTCCACTTT.

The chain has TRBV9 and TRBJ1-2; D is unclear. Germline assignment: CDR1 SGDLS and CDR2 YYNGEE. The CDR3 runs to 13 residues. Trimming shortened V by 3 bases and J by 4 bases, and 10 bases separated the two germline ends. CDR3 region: CASSAGGTYGYTF. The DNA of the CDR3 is TGTGCCAGCAGCGCCGGTGGTACCTATGGCTACACCTTC.

The CDR3 protein is CASSLGGVGETQYF. CDR3 nucleotides: TGTGCCAGCAGCTTAGGCGGGGTGGGAGAGACCCAGTACTTC. The chain is built from TRBV7-2 and TRBJ2-5; perhaps TRBD2 as D (6 bases). Trimming removed 1 base from V and 4 bases from J, with 10 bases in between. Germline CDR1 is SGHTA and CDR2 is FQGNSA. The CDR3 is 14 amino acids.

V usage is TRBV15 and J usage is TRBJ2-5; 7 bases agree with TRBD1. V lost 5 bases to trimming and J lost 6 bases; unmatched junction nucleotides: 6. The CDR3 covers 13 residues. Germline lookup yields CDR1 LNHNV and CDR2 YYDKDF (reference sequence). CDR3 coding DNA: TGTGCCACCAGCGTAGACAGGGTTAAGACCCAGTACTTC. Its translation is CATSVDRVKTQYF.

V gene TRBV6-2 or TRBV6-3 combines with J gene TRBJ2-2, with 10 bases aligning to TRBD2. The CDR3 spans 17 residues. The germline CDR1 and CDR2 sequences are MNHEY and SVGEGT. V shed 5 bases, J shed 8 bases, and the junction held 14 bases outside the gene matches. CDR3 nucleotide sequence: TGTGCCAGCAGTGCACTCGGGACTAGCGTTGGCACTGGGGAGCTGTTTTTT. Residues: CASSALGTSVGTGELFF.

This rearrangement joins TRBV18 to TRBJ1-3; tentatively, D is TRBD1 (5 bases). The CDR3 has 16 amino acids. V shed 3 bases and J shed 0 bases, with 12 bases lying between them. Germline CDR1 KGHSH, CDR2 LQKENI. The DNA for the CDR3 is TGTGCCAGCTCACCGTTTCCCGACAGCTCTGGAAACACCATATATTTT. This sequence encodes CASSPFPDSSGNTIYF.

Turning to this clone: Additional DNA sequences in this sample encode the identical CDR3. In DNA, the CDR3 is TGTGCCATCAGTGAGGAGGGAGTTCGTCAGCCCCAGCATTTT. Translating it yields CAISEEGVRQPQHF. The rearrangement joins TRBV10-3 to TRBJ1-5; D remains unclear. The V gene lost 2 bases and the J gene lost 6 bases, with 11 bases spanning the gap. Germline values: CDR1 ENHRY, CDR2 SYGVKD. The CDR3 runs to 14 residues.

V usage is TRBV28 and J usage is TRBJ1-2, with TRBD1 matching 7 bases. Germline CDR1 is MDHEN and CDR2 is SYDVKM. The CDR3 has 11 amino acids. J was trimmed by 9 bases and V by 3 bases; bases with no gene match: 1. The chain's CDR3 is CASSLTGSYTF. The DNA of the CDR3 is TGTGCCAGCAGTTTGACAGGGAGCTACACCTTC.

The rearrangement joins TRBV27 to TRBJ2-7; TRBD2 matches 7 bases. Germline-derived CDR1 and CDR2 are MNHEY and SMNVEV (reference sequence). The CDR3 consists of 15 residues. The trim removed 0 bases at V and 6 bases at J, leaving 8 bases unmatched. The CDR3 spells CASSLSRLGEGEQYF. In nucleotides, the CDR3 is TGTGCCAGCAGTTTATCTCGGCTGGGGGAGGGCGAGCAGTACTTC.

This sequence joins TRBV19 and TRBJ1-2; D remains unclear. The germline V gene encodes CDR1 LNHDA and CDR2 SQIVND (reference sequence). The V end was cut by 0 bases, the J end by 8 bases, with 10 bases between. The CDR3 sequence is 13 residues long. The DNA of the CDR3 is TGTGCCAGTAGTATAGATGAAGCACGAGGCTACACCTTC. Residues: CASSIDEARGYTF.

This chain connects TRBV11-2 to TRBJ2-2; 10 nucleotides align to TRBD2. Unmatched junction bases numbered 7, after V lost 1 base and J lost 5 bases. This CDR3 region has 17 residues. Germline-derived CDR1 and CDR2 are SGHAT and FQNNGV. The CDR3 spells CASSLVLAGVGTGELFF. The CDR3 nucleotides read TGTGCCAGCAGCTTAGTCCTAGCGGGAGTGGGGACCGGGGAGCTGTTTTTT.

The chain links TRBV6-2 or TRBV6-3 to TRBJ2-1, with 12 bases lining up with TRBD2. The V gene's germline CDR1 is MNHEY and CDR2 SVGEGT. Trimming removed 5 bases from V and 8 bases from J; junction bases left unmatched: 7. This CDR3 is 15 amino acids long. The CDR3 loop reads CASSANGLAGHEQFF. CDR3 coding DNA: TGTGCCAGCAGTGCTAACGGACTAGCGGGGCATGAGCAGTTCTTC.

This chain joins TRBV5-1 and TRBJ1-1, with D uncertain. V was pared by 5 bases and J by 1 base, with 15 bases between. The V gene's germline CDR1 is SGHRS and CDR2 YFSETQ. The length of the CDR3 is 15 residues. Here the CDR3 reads CASRTVIAGNTEAFF. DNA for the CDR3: TGCGCCAGCAGAACCGTGATAGCGGGGAACACTGAAGCTTTCTTT. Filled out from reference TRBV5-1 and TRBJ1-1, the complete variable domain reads KAGVTQTPRYLIKTRGQQVTLSCSPISGHRSVSWYQQTPGQGLQFLFEYFSETQRNKGNFPGRFSGRQFSNSRSEMNVSTLELGDSALYLCASRTVIAGNTEAFFGQGTRLTVV.

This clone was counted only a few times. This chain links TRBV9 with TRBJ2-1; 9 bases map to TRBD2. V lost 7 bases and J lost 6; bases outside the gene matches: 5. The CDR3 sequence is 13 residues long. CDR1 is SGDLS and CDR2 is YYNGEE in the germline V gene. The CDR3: CASGGRALNEQFF. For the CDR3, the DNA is TGTGCCAGCGGCGGGAGGGCCCTCAATGAGCAGTTCTTC.

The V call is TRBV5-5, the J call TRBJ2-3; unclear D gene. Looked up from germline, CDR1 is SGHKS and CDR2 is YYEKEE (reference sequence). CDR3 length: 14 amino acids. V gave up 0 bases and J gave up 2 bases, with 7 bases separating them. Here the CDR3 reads CASSLDAYTDTQYF. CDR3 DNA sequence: TGTGCCAGCAGCTTGGATGCCTACACAGATACGCAGTATTTT.

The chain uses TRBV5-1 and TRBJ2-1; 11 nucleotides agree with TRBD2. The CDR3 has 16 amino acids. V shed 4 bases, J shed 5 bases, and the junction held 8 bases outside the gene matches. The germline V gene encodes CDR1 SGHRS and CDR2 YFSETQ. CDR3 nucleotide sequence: TGCGCCAGCAGCACGGTCCTGGGACTAGCGGACAATGAGCAGTTCTTC. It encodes CASSTVLGLADNEQFF.

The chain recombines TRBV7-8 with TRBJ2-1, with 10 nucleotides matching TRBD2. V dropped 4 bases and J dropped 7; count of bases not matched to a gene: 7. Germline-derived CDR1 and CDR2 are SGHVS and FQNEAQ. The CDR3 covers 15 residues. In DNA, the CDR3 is TGTGCCAGCAGCTCAAGCGGGAGGGTCTGGAATGAGCAGTTCTTC. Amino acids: CASSSSGRVWNEQFF.

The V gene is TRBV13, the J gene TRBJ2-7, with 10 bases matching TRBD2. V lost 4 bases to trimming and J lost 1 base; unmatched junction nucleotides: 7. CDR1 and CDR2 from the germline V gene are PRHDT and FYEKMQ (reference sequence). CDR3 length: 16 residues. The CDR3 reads CASSSYGTSESYEQYF. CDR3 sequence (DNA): TGTGCCAGCAGCTCATACGGGACTAGCGAGTCCTACGAGCAGTACTTC.

DNA of the CDR3: TGTGCCAGTAGTATTGGGGGCAGCTCCAACTATGGCTACACCTTC. It encodes CASSIGGSSNYGYTF. The rearrangement links TRBV19 to TRBJ1-2, with a tentative D call TRBD1 (6 bases). Germline V gene sequence: CDR1 LNHDA, CDR2 SQIVND (reference sequence). V lost 3 bases and J 2 bases, leaving 13 bases between the germline ends. This CDR3 has 15 amino acids.

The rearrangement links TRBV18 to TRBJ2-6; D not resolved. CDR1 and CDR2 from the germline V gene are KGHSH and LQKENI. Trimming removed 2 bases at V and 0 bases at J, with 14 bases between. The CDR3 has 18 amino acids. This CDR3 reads CASSPLGLSSSGANVLTF. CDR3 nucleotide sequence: TGTGCCAGCTCACCATTGGGCCTATCCAGCTCTGGGGCCAACGTCCTGACTTTC.

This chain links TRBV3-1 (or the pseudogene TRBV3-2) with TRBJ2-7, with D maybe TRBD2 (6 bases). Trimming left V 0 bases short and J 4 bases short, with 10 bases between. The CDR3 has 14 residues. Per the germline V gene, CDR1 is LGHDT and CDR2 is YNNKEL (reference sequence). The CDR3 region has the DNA TGTGCCAGCAGCCAAGATCCCGGGAGTTACGAGCAGTACTTC. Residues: CASSQDPGSYEQYF.

Written as DNA, the CDR3 is TGTGCCAGCAGCCAACGATGGACTCGGGGGTACGAGCAGTACTTC. It specifies CASSQRWTRGYEQYF. The rearrangement joins TRBV3-1 (or the pseudogene TRBV3-2) to TRBJ2-7, with D maybe TRBD2 (6 bases). The CDR3 length is 15 residues. CDR1 is LGHDT, CDR2 YNNKEL, per germline (reference sequence). Trimming took 2 bases from V and 4 from J, leaving 15 bases between them.

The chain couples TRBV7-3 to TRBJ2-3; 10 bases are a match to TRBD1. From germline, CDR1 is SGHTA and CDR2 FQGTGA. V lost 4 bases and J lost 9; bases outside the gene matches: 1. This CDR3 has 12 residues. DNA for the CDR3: TGTGCCAGCAGCTCGGGACAGGGGACGCAGTATTTT. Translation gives CASSSGQGTQYF.

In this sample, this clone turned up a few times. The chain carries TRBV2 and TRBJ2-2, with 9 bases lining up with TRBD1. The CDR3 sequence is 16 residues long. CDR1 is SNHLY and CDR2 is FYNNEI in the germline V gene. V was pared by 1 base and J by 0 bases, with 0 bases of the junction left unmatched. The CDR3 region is CASSEGDRANTGELFF. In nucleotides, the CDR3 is TGTGCCAGCAGTGAAGGGGACAGGGCGAACACCGGGGAGCTGTTTTTT. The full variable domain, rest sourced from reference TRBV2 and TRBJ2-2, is EPEVTQTPSHQVTQMGQEVILRCVPISNHLYFYWYRQILGQKVEFLVSFYNNEISEKSEIFDDQFSVERPDGSNFTLKIRSTKLEDSAMYFCASSEGDRANTGELFFGEGSRLTVL.

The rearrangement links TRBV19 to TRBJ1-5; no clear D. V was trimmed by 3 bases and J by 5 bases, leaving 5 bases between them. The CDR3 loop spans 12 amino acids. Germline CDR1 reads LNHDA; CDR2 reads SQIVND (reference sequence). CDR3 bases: TGTGCCAGTAGTATGGCGGATCAGCCCCAGCATTTT. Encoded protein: CASSMADQPQHF.

As DNA, the CDR3 is TGTGCCAGCAGCACTTTATCGGGGTTACCCTACGAGCAGTACTTC. Residues: CASSTLSGLPYEQYF. The rearrangement uses TRBV11-2 and TRBJ2-7, with D possibly TRBD2 on 5 matching bases. Germline CDR1 is SGHAT and CDR2 is FQNNGV. V was trimmed by 5 bases and J by 2 bases, leaving 16 bases between them. This CDR3 spans 15 amino acids.

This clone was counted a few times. DNA of the CDR3: TGTGCCAGCAGCTGGAAGAGGACAGGGGAGCCCACTGAAGCTTTCTTT. Amino acid sequence: CASSWKRTGEPTEAFF. The chain is built from TRBV7-2 and TRBJ1-1; 9 bases match TRBD1. Trimming removed 4 bases from V and 4 bases from J; junction bases left unmatched: 10. Germline-derived CDR1 and CDR2 are SGHTA and FQGNSA. There are 16 residues in the CDR3.

This CDR3 reads CASSTRGEAFF. CDR3 coding DNA: TGTGCCAGCAGCACCAGGGGTGAAGCTTTCTTT. The chain joins TRBV7-9 to TRBJ1-1; TRBD1 is a possible D gene (6 bases). V was cut by 5 bases and J by 7 bases, with 8 bases left in between. This CDR3 region has 11 residues. Germline-derived CDR1 and CDR2 are SEHNR and FQNEAQ (reference sequence).

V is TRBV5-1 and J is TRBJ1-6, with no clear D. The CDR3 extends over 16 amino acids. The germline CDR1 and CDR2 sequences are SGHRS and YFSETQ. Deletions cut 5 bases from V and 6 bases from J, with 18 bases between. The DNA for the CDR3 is TGCGCCAGCAGGGCCGTGGGTATTCGGAGTAATTCACCCCTCCACTTT. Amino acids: CASRAVGIRSNSPLHF.

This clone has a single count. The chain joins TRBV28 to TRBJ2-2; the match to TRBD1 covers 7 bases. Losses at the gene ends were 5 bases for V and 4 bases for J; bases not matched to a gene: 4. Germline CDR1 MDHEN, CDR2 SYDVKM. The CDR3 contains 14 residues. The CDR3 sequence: CASSEGQLTGELFF. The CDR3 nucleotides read TGTGCCAGCAGTGAGGGACAGCTCACCGGGGAGCTGTTTTTT.